A selection of T cell receptor beta chains follows, all from one sample in a study of cytomegalovirus exposure and HLA in healthy donors. The table came from immunoSEQ multiplex PCR; TCRdb's copy has only in-frame clones and leaves some out. The table includes approximately 110,000 clones, around 94% detected once. Sample: PBMCs. The receptors come from a woman between 18 and 30 years old in good health and CMV-seronegative. CDR3s include the opening cysteine and the closing phenylalanine or tryptophan. A D gene is named only where the DNA matches it firmly. Clone size is stated in some rows and not others, as once, few, many or a class when expanded.

V	J	size	D	DNA	CDR3
TRBV15	TRBJ2-6	NA	NA	TGTGCCACCAGCAGCCACCCTACGAGTTCTGGGGCCAACGTCCTGACTTTC	CATSSHPTSSGANVLTF
TRBV15	TRBJ2-5	NA	TRBD1	TGTGCCACCAGCAGGGGGTCACTCCGGGACAGGGGAGAGACCCAGTACTTC	CATSRGSLRDRGETQYF
TRBV4-1	TRBJ2-2	once	NA	TGCGCCAGCAGCCAAAGGACAAGGAACACCGGGGAGCTGTTTTTT	CASSQRTRNTGELFF
TRBV5-1	TRBJ2-5	NA	NA	TGCGCCAGCAGCGCCGGACAGCTTGGAGAAGAGACCCAGTACTTC	CASSAGQLGEETQYF
TRBV19	TRBJ2-3	NA	TRBD2	TGTGCCAGTAGTTTGGGATGGCGGGGGGCCCTCACAGATACGCAGTATTTT	CASSLGWRGALTDTQYF
TRBV6-1	TRBJ2-7	NA	NA	TGTGCCAGCAGTCGGACAGTCTACGAGCAGTACTTC	CASSRTVYEQYF
TRBV5-6	TRBJ2-1	NA	NA	TGTGCCAGCAGCCTCTCAAGGGGCGACTACAATGAGCAGTTCTTC	CASSLSRGDYNEQFF
TRBV11-2	TRBJ2-5	once	TRBD1	TGTGCCAGCAGCTCGCCCTCGACGCGGTCCAGGGGGCCGCTGGAGACCCAGTACTTC	CASSSPSTRSRGPLETQYF
TRBV19	TRBJ2-7	NA	TRBD2	TGTGCCAGTAGTCCTAGCGGGGGTTACGAGCAGTACTTC	CASSPSGGYEQYF
TRBV6-5	TRBJ1-6	NA	NA	TGTGCCAGCAGTTACTCCCGCGGAAATTCACCCCTCCACTTT	CASSYSRGNSPLHF
TRBV27	TRBJ2-1	NA	NA	TGTGCCAGCAGTCGACAAATCAGCTACAATGAGCAGTTCTTC	CASSRQISYNEQFF
TRBV7-9	TRBJ2-3	NA	TRBD2	TGTGCCAGCAGCCCGAAGCGGGGGGCCCCCACAGATACGCAGTATTTT	CASSPKRGAPTDTQYF
TRBV28	TRBJ1-2	NA	NA	TGTGCCAGCACCTCCGGTGATAACTATGGCTACACCTTC	CASTSGDNYGYTF
TRBV4-1	TRBJ1-2	NA	NA	TGCGCCAGCAGCCATCCCAGGGTCCCCTATGGCTACACCTTC	CASSHPRVPYGYTF
TRBV6-1	TRBJ2-1	NA	NA	TGTGCCAGCCAAGGCAGGGCTAGGGTTGAGCAGTTCTTC	CASQGRARVEQFF
TRBV6-1	TRBJ2-5	once	NA	TGTGCCAGCAGTATTTTAACAGGGATGGAGACCCAGTACTTC	CASSILTGMETQYF
TRBV30	TRBJ2-2	NA	TRBD1	TGTGCCTGGGATGGGACAGGAGGGACCGGGGAGCTGTTTTTT	CAWDGTGGTGELFF
TRBV10-3	TRBJ2-1	NA	NA	TGTGCCATCAGTGATTCTAATGGCAATGAGCAGTTCTTC	CAISDSNGNEQFF
TRBV6-1	TRBJ2-5	once	NA	TGTGCCAGCAGTGAAGTCCCAGGCCAAGAGACCCAGTACTTC	CASSEVPGQETQYF
TRBV29-1	TRBJ2-4	NA	TRBD2	TGCAGCGTTGGGAGGCTAGCGGGGGGATCTGAAAGGTACATTCAGTACTTC	CSVGRLAGGSERYIQYF
TRBV11-2	TRBJ1-1	once	TRBD1	TGTGCCAGCAACTATCCGGGACAGGGAACTGAAGCTTTCTTT	CASNYPGQGTEAFF
TRBV6-5	TRBJ2-1	NA	NA	TGTGCCAGCAGTCAACCGGGGGAGAATGAGCAGTTCTTC	CASSQPGENEQFF
TRBV18	TRBJ2-3	NA	NA	TGTGCCAGCTCATCCCCTCCTAGCACAGATACGCAGTATTTT	CASSSPPSTDTQYF
TRBV10-1	TRBJ1-5	NA	NA	TGCGCCAGCAGTTTTTCCGGCAATCAGCCCCAGCATTTT	CASSFSGNQPQHF
TRBV4-2	TRBJ1-3	NA	NA	TGTGCCAGCAGCCAAGAATCCGGGAGAGGAAACACCATATATTTT	CASSQESGRGNTIYF
TRBV7-8	TRBJ2-3	NA	NA	TGTGCCAGCAGCTTAGGCCCTGCTAGCGATACGCAGTATTTT	CASSLGPASDTQYF
TRBV14	TRBJ1-5	NA	NA	TGTGCCAGCAGCCAAGATTTGAGGATTGGGAATCAGCCCCAGCATTTT	CASSQDLRIGNQPQHF
TRBV6-5	TRBJ1-5	NA	NA	TGTGCCAGCAGTTACTCAACAGGTGGGAATCAGCCCCAGCATTTT	CASSYSTGGNQPQHF
TRBV6-5	TRBJ2-1	NA	NA	TGTGCCAGCAGCTTCTACAATGAGCAGTTCTTC	CASSFYNEQFF
TRBV30	TRBJ2-6	NA	NA	TGTGCCTGGAGTGTCTGGGCAGCCAGCTCTGGGGCCAACGTCCTGACTTTC	CAWSVWAASSGANVLTF
TRBV5-4	TRBJ1-1	NA	NA	TGTGCCAGCACCCTGGGAGGGGTGAACACTGAAGCTTTCTTT	CASTLGGVNTEAFF
TRBV10-3	TRBJ2-7	once	NA	TGTGCCATCAGCCGCACAGAGCCCTACGAGCAGTACTTC	CAISRTEPYEQYF
TRBV2	TRBJ2-3	NA	NA	TGTGCCAGCAGTGAATTCAGAAGCACAGATACGCAGTATTTT	CASSEFRSTDTQYF
TRBV6-5	TRBJ2-3	NA	TRBD2	TGTGCCAGCAAAAAGACTAGCGGAACAGATACGCAGTATTTT	CASKKTSGTDTQYF
TRBV11-3	TRBJ2-1	NA	TRBD2	TGTGCCAGCAGCTTAGGAGCTAGCGGGGCTCAGTTCTTC	CASSLGASGAQFF
TRBV6-1	TRBJ1-1	NA	NA	TGTGCCAGCAGTGAGTCCAGGGCTAACACTGAAGCTTTCTTT	CASSESRANTEAFF
TRBV30	TRBJ2-6	NA	TRBD1	TGTGCCTGGGGACAGGGGGGGGCCAACGTCCTGACTTTC	CAWGQGGANVLTF
TRBV6-1	TRBJ1-2	once	NA	TGTGCCAGCAGTGAAACGGAGGCCGGTGGCTACACCTTC	CASSETEAGGYTF
TRBV14	TRBJ2-3	NA	TRBD1	TGTGCCAGCAGCCAAGATATGGGACAGTCCACAGATACGCAGTATTTT	CASSQDMGQSTDTQYF
TRBV6-1	TRBJ2-7	NA	TRBD2	TGTGCCAGCAGTGCATTGGGACTAGCGGCCTACGAGCAGTACTTC	CASSALGLAAYEQYF
TRBV30	TRBJ1-2	NA	NA	TGTGCCTGGAGTGTCTTGGGACACTTTGGCTACACCTTC	CAWSVLGHFGYTF